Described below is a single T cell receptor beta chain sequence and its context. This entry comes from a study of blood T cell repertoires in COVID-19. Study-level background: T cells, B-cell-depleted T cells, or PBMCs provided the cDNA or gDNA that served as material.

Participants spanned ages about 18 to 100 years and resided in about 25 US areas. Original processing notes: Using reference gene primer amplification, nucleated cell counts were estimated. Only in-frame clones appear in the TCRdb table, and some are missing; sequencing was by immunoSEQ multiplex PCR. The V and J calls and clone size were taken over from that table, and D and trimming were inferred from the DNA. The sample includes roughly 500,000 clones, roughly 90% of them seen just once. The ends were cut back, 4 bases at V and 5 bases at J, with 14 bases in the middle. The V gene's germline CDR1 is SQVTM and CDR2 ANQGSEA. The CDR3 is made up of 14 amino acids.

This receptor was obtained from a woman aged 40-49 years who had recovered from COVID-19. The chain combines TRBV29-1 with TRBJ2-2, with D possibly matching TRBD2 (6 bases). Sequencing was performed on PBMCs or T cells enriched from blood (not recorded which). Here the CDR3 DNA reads TGCAGCGTTGTCGGAGGGAGGTTGACCGGGGAGCTGTTTTTT. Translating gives CSVVGGRLTGELFF.